These 16 T cell receptor beta chains originate from one sample sequenced in a study of T cell responses to AZD1222 COVID-19 vaccine. TCRdb's copy holds only in-frame clones and misses some; the assay was immunoSEQ multiplex PCR. The sample yields over 110,000 clones, roughly 90% seen once. The sequenced sample was peripheral blood, obtained on day 0 of AZD1222 vaccination. The receptors derive from an adult in good health.

The V gene is TRBV19, the J gene TRBJ2-7, with 11 bases fitting TRBD2. Germline loops: CDR1 LNHDA, CDR2 SQIVND (reference sequence). The V gene end was trimmed by 1 base and the J gene end by 3 bases; junction bases not matched to a gene: 5. CDR3 length: 16 amino acids. The CDR3 sequence: CASSIAATSGVYEQYF. In nucleotides, the CDR3 is TGTGCCAGTAGTATAGCAGCGACTAGCGGGGTCTACGAGCAGTACTTC.

The chain is built from TRBV11-2 and TRBJ2-1; D could derive from TRBD1 or TRBD2 (5 bases each). V was pared by 5 bases and J by 6 bases, with 17 bases between. The CDR3 covers 15 residues. The germline CDR1 and CDR2 sequences are SGHAT and FQNNGV. The CDR3 nucleotides are TGTGCCAGCAGCCCCGGGGCACAATTTCCCAATGAGCAGTTCTTC. Protein product: CASSPGAQFPNEQFF.

CDR3 amino acids: CAWGAGQLYNEQFF. In nucleotides, the CDR3 is TGTGCCTGGGGGGCGGGACAGTTGTACAATGAGCAGTTCTTC. The rearrangement uses TRBV30 and TRBJ2-1; possible D gene TRBD1, 7 bases. The CDR3 consists of 14 residues. Germline V gene lookup returns CDR1 GTSNPN and CDR2 SVGIG (reference sequence). The V gene lost 5 bases and the J gene lost 4 bases, with 15 bases spanning the gap.

This sequence joins TRBV2 and TRBJ1-5; D might be TRBD1 (5 bases). Germline CDR1 and CDR2: SNHLY and FYNNEI. V was cut by 2 bases and J by 1 base, with 12 bases left in between. The CDR3 covers 16 residues. The CDR3, as DNA: TGTGCCAGCAGTGAAAATGGGGGTGGAAGCAATCAGCCCCAGCATTTT. Amino acids: CASSENGGGSNQPQHF.

This clone is a singleton in its sample. The genes are TRBV3-1 (or the pseudogene TRBV3-2) and TRBJ2-3; 9 positions agree with TRBD1. This CDR3 has 13 amino acids. V trimming: 5 bases; J trimming: 6 bases; junction bases outside the gene matches: 3. CDR1 is LGHDT, CDR2 YNNKEL, per germline (reference sequence). Here the CDR3 reads CASSLDRGDTQYF. The CDR3 DNA is TGTGCCAGCAGCTTAGACAGGGGGGATACGCAGTATTTT.

This clone was recorded once. V is TRBV30 and J is TRBJ1-1; D perhaps matches TRBD1 (5 bases). The CDR3 sequence is 13 residues long. In germline, CDR1 is GTSNPN, CDR2 SVGIG (reference sequence). Trimming pared 2 bases from V and 3 bases from J, leaving 10 bases between. The CDR3: CAWSRGADTEAFF. DNA for the CDR3: TGTGCCTGGAGTCGAGGGGCGGACACTGAAGCTTTCTTT.

The genes are TRBV28 and TRBJ1-4; 10 nucleotides agree with TRBD1. This CDR3 region has 17 residues. Germline CDR1 is MDHEN and CDR2 is SYDVKM. After removal of 5 bases from V and 0 bases from J, the junction contained 6 bases not matched to a gene. The CDR3 sequence is CASSPGTGEATNEKLFF. DNA for the CDR3: TGTGCCAGCAGTCCGGGGACAGGGGAAGCAACTAATGAAAAACTGTTTTTT. Based on the CDR3 plus reference TRBV28 and TRBJ1-4, the full variable domain is DVKVTQSSRYLVKRTGEKVFLECVQDMDHENMFWYRQDPGLGLRLIYFSYDVKMKEKGDIPEGYSVSREKKERFSLILESASTNQTSMYLCASSPGTGEATNEKLFFGSGTQLSVL.

The J gene is TRBJ1-2, the V gene TRBV10-3; 9 bases are shared with TRBD1. Trimming removed 3 bases from V and 6 bases from J; junction bases left unmatched: 8. In germline, CDR1 is ENHRY, CDR2 SYGVKD. The CDR3 runs 15 residues. This CDR3 reads CAISERTGGEDGYTF. The CDR3 nucleotides are TGTGCCATCAGTGAACGCACAGGGGGCGAAGATGGCTACACCTTC.

The V and J genes are TRBV25-1 and TRBJ1-5, with D uncertain. Trimming stripped 1 base from V and 4 bases from J, with 2 bases between. CDR3 size: 12 residues. Germline assignment: CDR1 MGHDK and CDR2 SYGVNS. CDR3 sequence reads: CASSELNQPQHF. In DNA form, the CDR3 reads TGTGCCAGCAGTGAATTAAATCAGCCCCAGCATTTT.

This chain connects TRBV15 to TRBJ1-1; D is unresolved. This CDR3 region has 14 residues. The V and J ends lost 0 bases and 1 base respectively, with 6 bases between them. The V gene's germline CDR1 is LNHNV and CDR2 YYDKDF (reference sequence). CDR3 coding DNA: TGTGCCACCAGCAGAGATCCGGGGAACACTGAAGCTTTCTTT. Amino acid sequence: CATSRDPGNTEAFF.

V is TRBV5-1 and J is TRBJ2-2, with a weak D call TRBD1 (6 bases). Per germline, CDR1 SGHRS and CDR2 YFSETQ. The CDR3 has 16 residues. V was clipped by 4 bases and J by 1 base, with 14 bases between them. The CDR3 DNA sequence: TGCGCCAGCAGCCCAAGGACAGTCGGGAACACCGGGGAGCTGTTTTTT. Its translation: CASSPRTVGNTGELFF.

V is TRBV7-6 and J is TRBJ2-5, with TRBD2 matching 8 bases. The length of the CDR3 is 16 residues. V shed 3 bases, J shed 4 bases, and the junction held 10 bases outside the gene matches. Germline V gene lookup returns CDR1 SGHVS and CDR2 FNYEAQ. CDR3 in amino acids: CASSLKGLVSGETQYF. The CDR3 bases are TGTGCCAGCAGCTTGAAGGGACTAGTAAGCGGAGAGACCCAGTACTTC.

The CDR3 DNA sequence: TGCGCCAGCAGCTCAACTAGCGGGAGCTCCTACAATGAGCAGTTCTTC. Its translation is CASSSTSGSSYNEQFF. The V and J genes are TRBV5-1 and TRBJ2-1, with TRBD2 matching 11 bases. The V gene's germline CDR1 is SGHRS and CDR2 YFSETQ. CDR3 length equals 16 residues. With V trimmed by 3 bases and J by 0 bases, 2 bases remained unmatched.

This rearrangement joins TRBV11-2 to TRBJ2-1, with no clear D. Per germline, CDR1 SGHAT and CDR2 FQNNGV. The length of the CDR3 is 17 residues. The V end was cut by 4 bases, the J end by 0 bases, with 16 bases between. The CDR3 DNA reads TGTGCCAGCAGCTCCCCCCTAGGGATAAGCTCCTACAATGAGCAGTTCTTC. Protein product: CASSSPLGISSYNEQFF.

The chain has TRBV6-5 and TRBJ2-5, with D uncertain. CDR1 is MNHEY and CDR2 is SVGAGI in the germline V gene. Trimming pared 8 bases from V and 1 base from J, leaving 11 bases between. CDR3 length: 13 residues. The CDR3 sequence is CASGPFIQETQYF. Written as DNA, the CDR3 is TGTGCCAGCGGCCCCTTTATCCAAGAGACCCAGTACTTC.

This chain joins TRBV6-5 and TRBJ2-5; tentatively, D is TRBD2 (7 bases). Trimming shortened V by 4 bases and J by 5 bases, and 17 bases separated the two germline ends. The germline V gene encodes CDR1 MNHEY and CDR2 SVGAGI. The CDR3 loop spans 15 amino acids. CDR3 loop: CASSFSGGAGETQYF. CDR3 bases: TGTGCCAGCAGTTTCTCGGGGGGCGCGGGCGAGACCCAGTACTTC.